This entry concerns a single TCR beta chain. Its specificity is not known. These data belong to a study of beta chain features in type 1 diabetes. Study information: Age, gender and cell yields were alike across patients and healthy donors. Study results and caveats: These data did not resolve whether HLA type affects TCRB rearrangement.

The investigators reverse transcribed all of the isolated RNA, so they sequenced expressed TCRB transcripts. The assay was immunoSEQ multiplex PCR, and TCRdb's table has in-frame clones only and misses some. The sample has some 410,000 clones, 14% seen once; the top ten hold under 0.04%. CD45RO/CCR7/CD25/CD127/CD95/CD27 separated CD4+ naive, central memory, regulatory and stem cell-like memory cells by sorting. V was trimmed by 6 bases and J by 5 bases, leaving 13 bases between them. The CDR3 runs to 13 residues. Germline V lookup: CDR1 MNHEY, CDR2 SVGAGI. Source material: naive CD4+ T cells from blood. The clonotype comes from a young man in good health. The chain employs TRBV6-5 and TRBJ2-5; D not resolved. CDR3: CASSPREGETQYF. Here the CDR3 DNA reads TGTGCCAGCAGCCCAAGGGAAGGGGAGACCCAGTACTTC.